This T cell receptor beta chain came from a study of beta chain features in type 1 diabetes. The study, taken as a whole, reports: People with Type 1 diabetes carried modestly yet significantly shorter TCRB CDR3s in all four CD4+ subsets. Overrepresentation of cells with high TCR expression could result from cDNA sequencing. Type 1 diabetes patients showed fewer insertions and more deletions at VDJ junctions.

This clone was recorded a few times. Its antigen is not identified. CDR3 size: 14 residues. V shed 5 bases and J 3 bases; nucleotides not matched to a gene: 3. Per germline, CDR1 KGHSH and CDR2 LQKENI. Reverse transcription of all isolated RNA meant that expressed TCRB transcripts were sequenced. TCRdb keeps only in-frame clones here, not all; method: immunoSEQ multiplex PCR. The table lists around 340,000 clones, approximately 9.7% of them singletons. The sequence was obtained from a man under 40 with type 1 diabetes. This rearrangement joins TRBV18 to TRBJ2-1; 8 bases fit TRBD2. Source material: central memory CD4+ T cells from blood. The CDR3 nucleotides read TGTGCCAGCTCAACGCGGGGGGACTACAATGAGCAGTTCTTC. It codes for CASSTRGDYNEQFF.